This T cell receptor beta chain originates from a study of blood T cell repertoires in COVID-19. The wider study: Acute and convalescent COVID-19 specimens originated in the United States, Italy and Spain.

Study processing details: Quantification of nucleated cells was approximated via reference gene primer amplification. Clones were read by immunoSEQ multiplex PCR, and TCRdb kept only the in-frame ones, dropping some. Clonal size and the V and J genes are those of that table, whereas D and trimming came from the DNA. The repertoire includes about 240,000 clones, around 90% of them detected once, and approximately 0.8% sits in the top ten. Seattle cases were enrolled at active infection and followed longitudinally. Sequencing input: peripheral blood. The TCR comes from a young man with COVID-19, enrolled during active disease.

CDR3 DNA sequence: TGTGCCAGCAGCTTAGGATCCACGAGCTCTGGAAACACCATATATTTT. Amino acid sequence: CASSLGSTSSGNTIYF. The rearrangement uses TRBV7-6 and TRBJ1-3; D gene unclear. CDR1 SGHVS and CDR2 FNYEAQ come from the germline V gene. The CDR3 contains 16 residues. V lost 1 base and J lost 0, with 10 bases in between.